This T cell receptor beta chain was captured in a study of technical replicates of blood from a handful of donors. Sequenced by immunoSEQ multiplex PCR; TCRdb stores in-frame clones only, minus some. The sample has approximately 80,000 clones; roughly 90% are singletons. The sequencing sample was made of T cells isolated from PBMCs. This clonotype was sampled from a human donor in good health.

CDR3 in DNA: TGTGCCAGCAGCCACCCGGGACAGGGACTCCCCTACAATGAGCAGTTCTTC. Translating gives CASSHPGQGLPYNEQFF. This chain joins TRBV5-4 and TRBJ2-1; TRBD1 matches 9 bases. In germline, CDR1 is SGHNT, CDR2 YYREEE (reference sequence). The CDR3 has 17 residues. The J segment lost 2 bases and the V segment lost 4 bases, leaving 10 bases of the junction unmatched.